The next 24 T cell receptor beta chains were all read from a single sample in a study of blood T cell repertoires in COVID-19. Clones were sequenced by immunoSEQ multiplex PCR, and TCRdb holds only the in-frame ones, with some missing. The sample holds around 450,000 clones; 87% are singletons and the top ten take under 0.85%. What was sequenced was PBMCs or T cells enriched from blood (not recorded which). Source of these receptors: a woman aged 18-35 years who had recovered from COVID-19.

V gene TRBV11-2 combines with J gene TRBJ2-7, with TRBD1 as a possible D gene (5 bases). Trimming removed 4 bases from V and 0 bases from J, with 13 bases in between. Germline CDR1 reads SGHAT; CDR2 reads FQNNGV. The CDR3 length is 15 residues. The CDR3 sequence: CASSSDRQSSYEQYF. CDR3 DNA sequence: TGTGCCAGCAGCTCCGATAGACAGAGCTCCTACGAGCAGTACTTC.

This clone was seen more than once but under ten times. The genes are TRBV2 and TRBJ1-6; D gene uncertain. Trimming stripped 1 base from V and 6 bases from J, with 13 bases between. The CDR3 has 16 amino acids. CDR1 SNHLY and CDR2 FYNNEI come from the germline V gene. The CDR3 DNA reads TGTGCCAGCAGTGAAGGTGGAGGGCAGGCTAATTCACCCCTCCACTTT. It encodes CASSEGGGQANSPLHF.

The chain combines TRBV29-1 with TRBJ2-1, with D perhaps TRBD2 (5 bases). Trimming cost V 6 bases and J 8 bases, with 14 bases left between them. Germline lookup yields CDR1 SQVTM and CDR2 ANQGSEA. This CDR3 contains 12 residues. The CDR3 bases are TGCAGCGTGGACTGGGCTGCGGATGAGCAGTTCTTC. Translated: CSVDWAADEQFF.

This rearrangement joins TRBV28 to TRBJ1-3; D perhaps matches TRBD1 (6 bases). V was shortened by 3 bases and J by 0 bases, with 24 bases between the two germline ends. Germline V CDR1 and CDR2: MDHEN, SYDVKM. The CDR3 contains 20 residues. CDR3 coding DNA: TGTGCCAGCAGTTTTCGTCGTTTGGGGACACCTTCCCTCTCTGGAAACACCATATATTTT. Its translation: CASSFRRLGTPSLSGNTIYF.

The V gene is TRBV27, the J gene TRBJ1-1, with D possibly being TRBD1 (6 bases). This CDR3 is 15 amino acids long. Trimming stripped 6 bases from V and 5 bases from J, with 19 bases between. Germline CDR1 MNHEY, CDR2 SMNVEV (reference sequence). The CDR3 DNA reads TGTGCCAGCAGACTGACCCCAGGGGTAGGAACTGAAGCTTTCTTT. This encodes CASRLTPGVGTEAFF.

The chain is built from TRBV30 and TRBJ1-5; TRBD1 matches at 8 bases. CDR1 and CDR2 (germline): GTSNPN, SVGIG (reference sequence). The J segment lost 0 bases and the V segment lost 2 bases, leaving 3 bases of the junction unmatched. The CDR3 totals 15 residues. The CDR3 loop reads CAWSPQGGSNQPQHF. The CDR3 nucleotides are TGTGCCTGGAGTCCACAGGGGGGTAGCAATCAGCCCCAGCATTTT.

This clone was picked up a small number of times. The chain has TRBV7-2 and TRBJ1-3, with D hard to call. Trimming removed 2 bases from V and 0 bases from J, with 8 bases in between. The CDR3 covers 15 residues. Germline CDR1 and CDR2: SGHTA and FQGNSA. The CDR3 loop is CASSLSGSSGNTIYF. DNA for the CDR3: TGTGCCAGCAGCTTATCGGGTAGCTCTGGAAACACCATATATTTT.

This chain joins TRBV28 and TRBJ1-2; TRBD1 matches at 7 bases. Germline values: CDR1 MDHEN, CDR2 SYDVKM. CDR3 length: 15 residues. The ends lost 4 bases at V and 5 bases at J; junction bases unmatched: 10. The CDR3 DNA sequence: TGTGCCAGCAGTTCGTCGGACAGGCCGGCGTATGGCTACACCTTC. Its translation: CASSSSDRPAYGYTF.

The rearrangement uses TRBV9 and TRBJ2-3; 8 nucleotides align to TRBD2. Germline assignment: CDR1 SGDLS and CDR2 YYNGEE. There are 20 residues in the CDR3. Trimming removed 3 bases from V and 0 bases from J; junction bases left unmatched: 18. In nucleotides, the CDR3 is TGTGCCAGCAGCGGCTCGAAGCGGGAGAAACCCGCCGCTAGCACAGATACGCAGTATTTT. Translated, it gives CASSGSKREKPAASTDTQYF.

The CDR3 nucleotides read TGCGCCAGCAGCAGGACTGAGAGGAGACAGGGGCGGGAGACCCAGTACTTC. This gives the protein CASSRTERRQGRETQYF. The rearrangement links TRBV5-1 to TRBJ2-5; TRBD1 matches 8 bases. The length of the CDR3 is 17 residues. The J segment lost 5 bases and the V segment lost 4 bases, leaving 16 bases of the junction unmatched. Germline V lookup: CDR1 SGHRS, CDR2 YFSETQ.

This clone appeared a few times. This rearrangement joins TRBV28 to TRBJ2-7; tentative D call: TRBD2 (5 bases). The CDR3 runs to 13 residues. V was cut by 3 bases and J by 6 bases, with 12 bases left in between. Germline assignment: CDR1 MDHEN and CDR2 SYDVKM. The CDR3 sequence is CASSLEERGEQYF. CDR3 nucleotides: TGTGCCAGCAGTTTGGAGGAGCGAGGCGAGCAGTACTTC.

This clone was seen a single time. The chain employs TRBV7-9 and TRBJ2-5; 8 nucleotides agree with TRBD2. There are 13 residues in the CDR3. CDR1 is SEHNR and CDR2 is FQNEAQ in the germline V gene (reference sequence). The junction had 5 bases not matched to a gene; V was cut back by 10 bases and J by 1 base. CDR3 DNA sequence: TGTGCCACCATCGGGGGGGCCCAAGAGACCCAGTACTTC. Translating it yields CATIGGAQETQYF.

The V call is TRBV9, the J call TRBJ1-3; D uncertain. Germline CDR1 and CDR2: SGDLS and YYNGEE. Trimming stripped 3 bases from V and 4 bases from J, with 11 bases between. The CDR3 totals 14 residues. The CDR3, as DNA: TGTGCCAGCAGCGGGCGGGGTGGAGGAAACACCATATATTTT. It encodes CASSGRGGGNTIYF.

The CDR3 DNA follows: TGTGCCAGCAGCAAAACTAGCGGGGGGGCCAGCCAGGCCAAAAACATTCAGTACTTC. Amino acid sequence: CASSKTSGGASQAKNIQYF. The chain joins TRBV21-1 to TRBJ2-4; the DNA was not compared with TRBD2, the D call given in the table. TRBV21-1 is classified as a pseudogene. The CDR3 has 19 amino acids.

The chain has TRBV30 and TRBJ1-2, with D hard to call. Trimming took off 0 bases at V and 5 bases at J, with 10 bases between the two ends. CDR3 size: 13 residues. CDR1 and CDR2 (germline): GTSNPN, SVGIG (reference sequence). DNA of the CDR3: TGTGCCTGGAGTGTACTTGCGGGTTATGGCTACACCTTC. Its protein is CAWSVLAGYGYTF.

The V and J genes are TRBV19 and TRBJ2-3; D gene unclear. Trimming pared 5 bases from V and 3 bases from J, leaving 9 bases between. The CDR3 consists of 13 residues. Germline values: CDR1 LNHDA, CDR2 SQIVND (reference sequence). This CDR3 is CASSVTPTDTQYF. The CDR3 coding sequence is TGTGCCAGTAGTGTGACTCCTACAGATACGCAGTATTTT.

The gene calls are TRBV9 and TRBJ2-7, with D maybe TRBD1 (5 bases). Trimming shortened V by 2 bases and J by 7 bases, and 13 bases separated the two germline ends. Germline V gene data show CDR1 as SGDLS and CDR2 as YYNGEE. This CDR3 contains 13 residues. The CDR3 sequence: CASSVNQGREQYF. The CDR3 nucleotides are TGTGCCAGCAGCGTTAACCAGGGTAGGGAGCAGTACTTC.

The chain recombines TRBV20-1 with TRBJ1-2, with D possibly TRBD1 on 6 matching bases. The CDR3 length is 15 residues. V dropped 3 bases and J dropped 3 bases, with 17 bases sitting between them. CDR1 DFQATT and CDR2 SNEGSKA come from the germline V gene (reference sequence). Here the CDR3 reads CSASWGQAGDYGYTF. DNA of the CDR3: TGCAGTGCTAGTTGGGGGCAGGCTGGGGACTATGGCTACACCTTC.

Here the CDR3 DNA reads TGTGCCAGCAGCTTACCAGGGGTCGAGCAGTACTTC. Encoded protein: CASSLPGVEQYF. The chain has TRBV5-6 and TRBJ2-7; a possible D gene is TRBD1 (6 bases). V lost 2 bases to trimming and J lost 6 bases, with 9 bases between them. The germline V gene encodes CDR1 SGHDT and CDR2 YYEEEE. This CDR3 is built from 12 residues.

The chain employs TRBV6-1 and TRBJ1-2, with 7 bases matching TRBD1. CDR1 and CDR2 (germline): MNHNS, SASEGT. This CDR3 comprises 14 residues. The trim removed 0 bases at V and 4 bases at J, leaving 2 bases unmatched. CDR3 bases: TGTGCCAGCAGTGAAGCGGACAGGCTCTATGGCTACACCTTC. Translating it yields CASSEADRLYGYTF.

This chain uses TRBV6-5 with TRBJ1-2; TRBD1 matches at 8 bases. V dropped 8 bases and J dropped 8; count of bases not matched to a gene: 7. The CDR3 covers 12 residues. CDR1 and CDR2 (germline): MNHEY, SVGAGI. CDR3 in DNA: TGTGCCAGCGGGACAGGCTTTCTGGGCTACACCTTC. It yields the protein CASGTGFLGYTF.

The chain is built from TRBV6-5 and TRBJ2-7, with TRBD2 matching 7 bases. CDR1 and CDR2 (germline): MNHEY, SVGAGI. This CDR3 is built from 13 residues. Losses at the gene ends were 8 bases for V and 2 bases for J; bases not matched to a gene: 6. CDR3 DNA: TGTGCCAGCCGACTAGCCGTGGCCTACGAGCAGTACTTC. Protein sequence: CASRLAVAYEQYF.

The genes are TRBV19 and TRBJ1-2; TRBD1 matches 10 bases. The CDR3 consists of 14 residues. V was pared by 8 bases and J by 8 bases, with 11 bases of the junction left unmatched. CDR1 is LNHDA and CDR2 is SQIVND in the germline V gene (reference sequence). CDR3 in amino acids: CASRQTGTGEGYTF. CDR3 DNA: TGTGCCAGTCGGCAGACCGGGACAGGGGAAGGCTACACCTTC.

This clone has just one count. The genes are TRBV28 and TRBJ1-1, with D hard to call. This CDR3 is 11 amino acids long. The V end lost 7 bases, the J end lost 3 bases, and 6 bases lay between the germline ends. Per germline, CDR1 MDHEN and CDR2 SYDVKM. CDR3 in DNA: TGTGCCAGCATCAGTCACACTGAAGCTTTCTTT. This sequence encodes CASISHTEAFF. The variable domain in full, completed from reference TRBV28 and TRBJ1-1, reads DVKVTQSSRYLVKRTGEKVFLECVQDMDHENMFWYRQDPGLGLRLIYFSYDVKMKEKGDIPEGYSVSREKKERFSLILESASTNQTSMYLCASISHTEAFFGQGTRLTVV.